This passage covers 11 T cell receptor beta chains from one sample sequenced in a study of cytomegalovirus exposure and HLA in healthy donors (dated by TCRdb to the late 2010s). The library was obtained by the immunoSEQ multiplex PCR assay. The multiplex PCR relied on a mix of 60 forward primers for TCR Vbeta segments and 13 reverse primers for TCR Jbeta segments. In its TCRdb copy, this immuneACCESS table keeps in-frame sequences only and misses some clones. Where compared with another copy, unresolved V genes explain less than half of these, and the others have no known cause. The sample data list about 120,000 clones, and roughly 85% of these were observed just once. The top ten hold approximately 20% of the sample. The sample consisted of PBMCs. These receptors came from a man aged 18 to 30 in good health and CMV-seropositive.

This sequence joins TRBV30 and TRBJ2-1, with 13 bases fitting TRBD2. Unmatched junction bases numbered 5, after V lost 3 bases and J lost 3 bases. Germline V CDR1 and CDR2: GTSNPN, SVGIG (reference sequence). There are 16 residues in the CDR3. Here the CDR3 reads CAWSAGLAGIYNEQFF. CDR3 DNA sequence: TGTGCCTGGAGCGCGGGACTAGCGGGGATCTACAATGAGCAGTTCTTC.

The chain joins TRBV6-5 to TRBJ1-2, with D unclear. Trimming shortened V by 2 bases and J by 7 bases, and 11 bases separated the two germline ends. Germline CDR1 is MNHEY and CDR2 is SVGAGI. The CDR3 has 13 residues. CDR3 amino acids: CASSYKAESGYTF. The CDR3 DNA follows: TGTGCCAGCAGTTACAAGGCGGAATCTGGCTACACCTTC.

This clone was recorded only once. The chain couples TRBV10-3 to TRBJ1-1; 8 bases align to TRBD1. The CDR3 length is 14 residues. V was clipped by 0 bases and J by 3 bases; unmatched bases: 0. Germline V gene sequence: CDR1 ENHRY, CDR2 SYGVKD. The CDR3 nucleotides are TGTGCCATCAGTGAGTCGACAGGGGACACTGAAGCTTTCTTT. Its protein is CAISESTGDTEAFF.

The rearrangement uses TRBV19 and TRBJ2-7; 10 nucleotides match TRBD2. CDR3 size: 15 residues. Germline V gene lookup returns CDR1 LNHDA and CDR2 SQIVND (reference sequence). The V segment lost 7 bases and the J segment 2 bases; nucleotides outside the gene matches: 8. CDR3 residues: CASTEGLAKTYEQYF. CDR3 nucleotides: TGTGCCAGTACCGAGGGACTAGCGAAAACCTACGAGCAGTACTTC.

The chain has TRBV5-1 and TRBJ1-4; 9 bases fit TRBD1. Germline values: CDR1 SGHRS, CDR2 YFSETQ. With V trimmed by 4 bases and J by 5 bases, 6 bases remained unmatched. CDR3 length equals 15 residues. CDR3 amino acids: CASSSRTGANEKLFF. DNA for the CDR3: TGCGCCAGCAGCAGTAGGACAGGGGCCAATGAAAAACTGTTTTTT. The entire variable domain, with the rest obtained from reference TRBV5-1 and TRBJ1-4, is as follows: KAGVTQTPRYLIKTRGQQVTLSCSPISGHRSVSWYQQTPGQGLQFLFEYFSETQRNKGNFPGRFSGRQFSNSRSEMNVSTLELGDSALYLCASSSRTGANEKLFFGSGTQLSVL.

V gene TRBV11-1 combines with J gene TRBJ2-5; a weak D match, TRBD2 (5 bases). Trimming removed 8 bases at V and 5 bases at J, with 9 bases between. Germline-derived CDR1 and CDR2 are SGHAT and FQDESV (reference sequence). The CDR3 has 11 amino acids. The DNA for the CDR3 is TGTGCCAGCGCCGGGGTGGAGACCCAGTACTTC. It translates to CASAGVETQYF.

This sequence joins TRBV5-1 and TRBJ1-4; D gene unclear. CDR1 is SGHRS and CDR2 is YFSETQ in the germline V gene. The CDR3 consists of 14 residues. Trimming stripped 0 bases from V and 3 bases from J, with 6 bases between. The DNA for the CDR3 is TGCGCCAGCAGCTTGGTCTCCCCTAATGAAAAACTGTTTTTT. Translating it yields CASSLVSPNEKLFF.

The genes are TRBV10-2 and TRBJ1-2, with D unresolved. The germline V gene encodes CDR1 WSHSY and CDR2 SAAADI. This CDR3 contains 12 residues. V dropped 2 bases and J dropped 4 bases, with 5 bases sitting between them. The CDR3 is CASSEGGYGYTF. In DNA, the CDR3 is TGCGCCAGCAGTGAGGGCGGCTATGGCTACACCTTC.

The rearrangement links TRBV14 to TRBJ1-6; D gene uncertain. Trimming stripped 2 bases from V and 4 bases from J, with 9 bases between. CDR3 length: 15 residues. Germline CDR1 SGHDN, CDR2 FVKESK. The CDR3 reads CASSQYDGYNSPLHF. The DNA for the CDR3 is TGTGCCAGCAGCCAATACGACGGGTATAATTCACCCCTCCACTTT.

The chain links TRBV29-1 to TRBJ2-7, with 7 bases aligning to TRBD2. This CDR3 contains 14 residues. The V and J ends lost 4 bases and 4 bases, in that order; junction bases with no gene match: 10. Germline-derived CDR1 and CDR2 are SQVTM and ANQGSEA. The CDR3 DNA reads TGCAGCGTTGTAACAGCTGGGGGGGTTTACGAGCAGTACTTC. This encodes CSVVTAGGVYEQYF.

The rearrangement links TRBV19 to TRBJ1-5; D is perhaps TRBD1 (5 bases). The CDR3 totals 14 residues. Germline CDR1 LNHDA, CDR2 SQIVND (reference sequence). V was cut by 6 bases and J by 2 bases, with 11 bases left in between. The CDR3: CASRLVGGNQPQHF. CDR3 sequence (DNA): TGTGCCAGTAGACTGGTAGGGGGCAATCAGCCCCAGCATTTT.